Listed below are T cell receptor beta chains from one sample, sequenced in a study of Graves' ophthalmopathy and Graves' hyperthyroidism. TCRdb re-derived calls from the multiplex PCR reads in MiXCR, one entry per CDR3 protein. The data show 220,000 or so distinct CDR3 sequences, around a fifth seen once. Sequencing used peripheral blood. Receptors originate from a woman aged 45-60 years with Graves' ophthalmopathy. CDR3s include the opening cysteine and the closing phenylalanine or tryptophan. The order of the fields is CDR3 DNA, CDR3 protein, clone size, J gene, D gene, V gene. A D gene is named only where the DNA matches it firmly. Size tells how often a clone was seen (once, few, many) or the class of an expanded clone, and some rows leave it out.

TGTGCCAGCAGCCCCACACCCCACAGCGGCTACACCTTC | CASSPTPHSGYTF | many | TRBJ1-2 | . | TRBV7-3
TGTGCCAGTAGTATGGGGGACTACCGGGGCGGAGAGAACACAGATACGCAGTATTTT | CASSMGDYRGGENTDTQYF | many | TRBJ2-3 | TRBD2 | TRBV19
TGTGCCAGCTCACACCGGGACAGGGGCGGCCAGCCCCAGCATTTT | CASSHRDRGGQPQHF | many | TRBJ1-5 | TRBD1 | TRBV18
TGTGCCTGGAGTAGTTCGTATACTAGCGGGACGCTCGAGCAGTACTTC | CAWSSSYTSGTLEQYF | . | TRBJ2-7 | TRBD2 | TRBV30
TGTGCCAGCGGTCGGTGGGGGCTGCAGCAGTACTTC | CASGRWGLQQYF | many | TRBJ2-7 | . | TRBV12-3/TRBV12-4
TGTGCCAGCAGTACCGGGACAGGGGGTTACGAGCAGTACTTC | CASSTGTGGYEQYF | many | TRBJ2-7 | TRBD1 | TRBV27
TGCGCCAGCAGCTACGGACAGGGAAACACCATATATTTT | CASSYGQGNTIYF | many | TRBJ1-3 | . | TRBV5-1
TGTGCCAGCAGCAAAACTAGCGGGAGGGCCGCTGCGCAGTACTTC | CASSKTSGRAAAQYF | many | TRBJ2-5 | TRBD2 | TRBV12-3/TRBV12-4
TGTGCCAGCAGAACAGGGGGTGGGGAGACCCAGTACTTC | CASRTGGGETQYF | few | TRBJ2-5 | TRBD1 | TRBV12-3/TRBV12-4
TGTGCCAGCAGCGGGACTAGCTACGAGCAGTACTTC | CASSGTSYEQYF | many | TRBJ2-7 | TRBD2 | TRBV11-1
TGTGCCTGGAGTCACACAACTGGGGCCAACGTCCTGACTTTC | CAWSHTTGANVLTF | few | TRBJ2-6 | . | TRBV30
TGTGCCAGCTCACCGCAGACTGAAGCTTTCTTT | CASSPQTEAFF | . | TRBJ1-1 | . | TRBV18
TGTGCCAGCAGTCCGGGGCCGGGGAACACTGAAGCTTTCTTT | CASSPGPGNTEAFF | many | TRBJ1-1 | . | TRBV12-3/TRBV12-4
TGTGCCAGCAGGGCAAACACTGAAGCTTTCTTT | CASRANTEAFF | many | TRBJ1-1 | . | TRBV27
TGCAGTGCTAAGATCAAACTAGAGACCCAGTACTTC | CSAKIKLETQYF | many | TRBJ2-5 | . | TRBV20-1
TGTGCCTGGTTGGGACAGTTGAACACTGAAGCTTTCTTT | CAWLGQLNTEAFF | many | TRBJ1-1 | TRBD1 | TRBV30
TGTGCCAGCAGCCCCGCACAGTTGCCCCTCGAGCAGTACTTC | CASSPAQLPLEQYF | many | TRBJ2-7 | . | TRBV27
TGTGCCAGCAGCTTAGCAGACCCAGACAGGGGGTTAGACGAGCAGTACTTC | CASSLADPDRGLDEQYF | many | TRBJ2-7 | TRBD1 | TRBV7-2
TGCAGTGCTGACACAGGGGGCCACACTGAAGCTTTCTTT | CSADTGGHTEAFF | . | TRBJ1-1 | TRBD1 | TRBV20-1
TGCAGTGCTAGTGTCCAGGGATCCTACGAGCAGTACTTC | CSASVQGSYEQYF | many | TRBJ2-7 | . | TRBV20-1
TGTGCCAGTAGGGGGGGGCAGGGAAGGTTCGGCACCGGGGAGCTGTTTTTT | CASRGGQGRFGTGELFF | many | TRBJ2-2 | . | TRBV19
TGTGCCATCAGTGTGCGGGGGAAGGTTATCAATCAGCCCCAGCATTTT | CAISVRGKVINQPQHF | many | TRBJ1-5 | . | TRBV10-3
TGTGCCAGCAGCTTAGCCAGTACCGGGGAGCTGTTTTTT | CASSLASTGELFF | few | TRBJ2-2 | . | TRBV11-2
TGTGCCAGCAGTTCTATCCATCGGACACGCCGGGGAGAGACCCAGTACTTC | CASSSIHRTRRGETQYF | few | TRBJ2-5 | . | TRBV28
TGTGCCAGCAGATACCTTGACAGGCCCTACGAGCAGTACTTC | CASRYLDRPYEQYF | . | TRBJ2-7 | . | TRBV6-5
TGTGCCAGTAGAGCCCATGGCAGGCAACAAGAGACCCAGTACTTC | CASRAHGRQQETQYF | many | TRBJ2-5 | . | TRBV19
TGTGCCAGCAGCCACGGTCGCCGGGGCGGGCGGGAGGCGGACGAGCAGTACTTC | CASSHGRRGGREADEQYF | . | TRBJ2-7 | TRBD2 | TRBV6-2/TRBV6-3
TGTGCCAGCAAGGGACAGTACACTGAAGCTTTCTTT | CASKGQYTEAFF | few | TRBJ1-1 | TRBD1 | TRBV6-1
TGTGCCAGCATGAGATTCTACGAGCAGTACTTC | CASMRFYEQYF | many | TRBJ2-7 | . | TRBV6-1
TGTGCCACCAGTGATTCGGGACCGCTTCGCGATGAGCAGTTCTTC | CATSDSGPLRDEQFF | many | TRBJ2-1 | . | TRBV24-1
TGTGCCAGCAGCTTAGAGTACACTGAAGCTTTCTTT | CASSLEYTEAFF | many | TRBJ1-1 | . | TRBV7-9
TGTGCCAGCAGTGAAACCGGGACAGGGCCCTACGAGCAGTACTTC | CASSETGTGPYEQYF | many | TRBJ2-7 | TRBD1 | TRBV6-1
TGTGCCAGCAGTTACGGTATTTATGGCTACACCTTC | CASSYGIYGYTF | many | TRBJ1-2 | . | TRBV6-8
TGTGCCAGCAGTTATCGGGGGTCTGAAGCTTTCTTT | CASSYRGSEAFF | many | TRBJ1-1 | . | TRBV12-3/TRBV12-4
TGTGCCAGCAGCGACGGACAGGCCAACTCCTACGAGCAGTACTTC | CASSDGQANSYEQYF | . | TRBJ2-7 | TRBD1 | TRBV28
TGTGCCAGCATACGAGAGACTAGCGCGCGGTCGGTGCAGTACTTC | CASIRETSARSVQYF | many | TRBJ2-7 | TRBD2 | TRBV2
TGCAGCGCCCGGACTATCTCCTACGAGCAGTACTTC | CSARTISYEQYF | many | TRBJ2-7 | . | TRBV29-1
TGTGCCAGCAGCTTACAGGCCCGGGAAGCAGAGACCCAGTACTTC | CASSLQAREAETQYF | . | TRBJ2-5 | . | TRBV7-2
TGTGCCAGCAGTTACTCGAAAGGGCGGACCGGGGAGCTGTGTTTT | CASSYSKGRTGELCF | once | TRBJ2-2 | . | TRBV6-5
TGTGCCAGCAGTATGGGGACACCTACGCTAGAGCAGTACTTC | CASSMGTPTLEQYF | many | TRBJ2-7 | . | TRBV6-2/TRBV6-3
TGTGCCAGCAGTGAAGGCGATTTCGGCACTGAAGCTTTCTTT | CASSEGDFGTEAFF | many | TRBJ1-1 | . | TRBV6-1
TGTGCCAGCAGTTTAGGACACAAGCCCTACGAGCAGTACTTC | CASSLGHKPYEQYF | many | TRBJ2-7 | . | TRBV27
TGTGCCAGCAGCCCTCGGGGGACAACTAGCAATCAGCCCCAGCATTTT | CASSPRGTTSNQPQHF | many | TRBJ1-5 | . | TRBV11-2
TGTGCCAGCAGCTTGGGAGGTATAAGGGCTGAAGCTTTCTTT | CASSLGGIRAEAFF | . | TRBJ1-1 | . | TRBV5-6
TGTGCCAGCAGTGGTTACGAAGAGACCCAGTACTTC | CASSGYEETQYF | few | TRBJ2-5 | . | TRBV2
TGTGCCAGCAGTTTTTCTCACAGGGGGCCAGCTTTCTTT | CASSFSHRGPAFF | many | TRBJ1-1 | TRBD1 | TRBV12-3/TRBV12-4
TGCGCCAGCGGCTACACTCAGGGTTTAACCCAGTACTTC | CASGYTQGLTQYF | few | TRBJ2-5 | . | TRBV4-1
TGTGCCAGCAGCTTAGGTGGGGGGATAATGATTCAGTACTTC | CASSLGGGIMIQYF | few | TRBJ2-4 | . | TRBV7-9
TGTGCCAGCAGTGATCGGAGGGAGGGCTACGAGCAGTACTTC | CASSDRREGYEQYF | . | TRBJ2-7 | TRBD2 | TRBV6-1
TGTGCCAGCAGCTCCCTGGACATACAAGAGACCCAGTACTTC | CASSSLDIQETQYF | . | TRBJ2-5 | . | TRBV28
TGTGCCAGCAGCCCCGGGGGGTGGGCAAGTATGAACACTGAAGCTTTCTTT | CASSPGGWASMNTEAFF | many | TRBJ1-1 | . | TRBV6-4
TGTGCCAGCAGTTTAGTCTTGCGGAACTACGAGCAGTACTTC | CASSLVLRNYEQYF | many | TRBJ2-7 | . | TRBV28
TGCAGTGCTAGCCTAGTCTATGGCTACACCTTC | CSASLVYGYTF | many | TRBJ1-2 | . | TRBV20-1
TGTGCCAGCAGTTGGGTCAGATCCTACGAGCAGTACTTC | CASSWVRSYEQYF | many | TRBJ2-7 | . | TRBV6-2/TRBV6-3
TGTGCCAGCAGGCCGGTTAGGGGTCAGGGAGCTGAAGCTTTCTTT | CASRPVRGQGAEAFF | many | TRBJ1-1 | . | TRBV12-3/TRBV12-4